What follows are 9 T cell receptor beta chains derived from one specimen sequenced in a study of blood T cells in healthy people across ages. Together with a sample-barcoded 5' primer, a J-beta primer mix was included in a second PCR lasting about 7 to 12 cycles. TCRdb passed the 5' RACE reads through MiXCR, listing each CDR3 protein once. The sample records 700,000 or so distinct CDR3 sequences, 22% being singletons. Material: blood. These receptors all stem from a man between 65 and 85 years old in good health.

This clonotype has only a few counts. The V gene is TRBV10-3, the J gene TRBJ2-3; D is unclear. The CDR3 sequence is 14 residues long. Germline CDR1 and CDR2: ENHRY and SYGVKD. Between the trimmed V and J ends, which lost 8 bases and 0 bases, there was a span of 12 bases. In nucleotides, the CDR3 is TGTGCCATCTGTCTCGCCTCGAGCACAGATACGCAGTATTTT. Its protein product is CAICLASSTDTQYF.

A word on this clonotype: The CDR3 ends on some other residue instead of the conserved phenylalanine or tryptophan, so this is likely a read error. J is TRBJ2-7 and V is TRBV12-3 or TRBV12-4, with 10 bases identical to TRBD1. This CDR3 comprises 16 residues. Germline trimming cut 2 bases from V and 1 base from J; bases unmatched to any gene: 5. In nucleotides, the CDR3 is TGTGCCAGCAGTTTAATCGGGACAGGGGAGTCCTACGAGCAGTACCTC. This encodes CASSLIGTGESYEQYL.

This clonotype occurred a few times. The chain combines TRBV7-2 with TRBJ2-5, with D perhaps TRBD2 (6 bases). The V gene lost 3 bases and the J gene lost 3 bases, with 11 bases spanning the gap. This CDR3 comprises 14 residues. Per germline, CDR1 SGHTA and CDR2 FQGNSA. CDR3 DNA sequence: TGTGCCAGCAGCTTGGGGGGTCCTAAAGAGACCCAGTACTTC. Amino acids: CASSLGGPKETQYF.

This clonotype was seen more than once but under ten times. The rearrangement uses TRBV20-1 and TRBJ2-1; 9 nucleotides agree with TRBD2. Gene TRBJ2-5 matches the end of the DNA better, so the J call may be wrong. Germline V gives CDR1 DFQATT, CDR2 SNEGSKA (reference sequence). The CDR3 consists of 15 residues. CDR3 DNA sequence: TGCAGTGCTGGATTAGCGGGAGTCAGTGATGAGACCCAGTACTTC. The encoded protein is CSAGLAGVSDETQYF.

Only a few counts were recorded for this clonotype. This chain links TRBV4-3 with TRBJ2-1; D not resolved. The J call may be in error: the DNA end matches TRBJ2-5 better. The CDR3 totals 14 residues. The germline gives CDR1 LGHNA, CDR2 YSLEER. Written as DNA, the CDR3 is TGCGCCAGCAGCCAAGCCCAGTCCTCTAAGACCCAGTACTTC. This gives the protein CASSQAQSSKTQYF.

In this sample, this clonotype turned up a few times. This chain uses TRBV5-1 with TRBJ2-7; maybe TRBD1 (6 bases). The germline V gene encodes CDR1 SGHRS and CDR2 YFSETQ. Trimming took off 4 bases at V and 6 bases at J, with 17 bases between the two ends. The CDR3 length is 14 residues. The CDR3, as DNA: TGCGCCAGCAGCCTGAAGACAGGTTACGGCGAGCAGTACTTC. Encoded protein: CASSLKTGYGEQYF.

This chain connects TRBV28 to TRBJ1-2; possible D gene TRBD1, 5 bases. Germline lookup yields CDR1 MDHEN and CDR2 SYDVKM. Trimming stripped 5 bases from V and 7 bases from J, with 17 bases between. The CDR3 contains 14 residues. This CDR3 is CASSLGVQEGGYTF. In DNA form, the CDR3 reads TGTGCCAGCAGTCTGGGGGTCCAAGAGGGTGGCTACACCTTC.

This chain connects TRBV12-3 or TRBV12-4 to TRBJ1-2; D remains ambiguous. V dropped 8 bases and J dropped 5 bases, with 15 bases sitting between them. This CDR3 comprises 13 residues. CDR3 nucleotides: TGTGCCAGCCGAGTGGGTAGTAGATATGGCTACACCTTC. Its translation: CASRVGSRYGYTF.

This clonotype was found a few times. V usage is TRBV5-4 and J usage is TRBJ1-6, with D hard to call. Germline-derived CDR1 and CDR2 are SGHNT and YYREEE (reference sequence). Trimming removed 0 bases at V and 7 bases at J, with 14 bases between. The length of the CDR3 is 16 residues. The DNA for the CDR3 is TGTGCCAGCAGCTTGGCCCTTGTAGAAGAAAATTCACCCCTCCACTTT. It is translated as CASSLALVEENSPLHF.